The source of this T cell receptor (beta chain) is a study of cytomegalovirus exposure and HLA in healthy donors. Study conclusions and caveats: Researchers reported that a few CMV-associated chains were confirmed in vitro as CMV antigen-specific.

Details on this clone: The antigen is not known.

The CDR3 spans 17 residues. The germline V gene encodes CDR1 SGHVS and CDR2 FQNEAQ. Trimming took 5 bases from V and 1 from J; bases not matched to a gene: 11. Produced via immunoSEQ multiplex PCR; TCRdb's table is partial and in-frame only. The sample shows 150,000 to 200,000 clones, roughly 90% of them seen only once. A 120-subject validation cohort, separate from the approximately 720-subject first cohort, supplied the donors. The receptor was derived from a woman in her twenties or thirties in good health and CMV-seronegative. The sample was PBMCs. The chain uses TRBV7-8 and TRBJ2-1; 7 bases agree with TRBD2. CDR3 sequence: CASSPNPAGGSYNEQFF. Written as DNA, the CDR3 is TGTGCCAGCAGCCCTAACCCGGCCGGGGGGTCCTACAATGAGCAGTTCTTC.